A selection of T cell receptor beta chains follows, all from one sample in a study of T cells in Graves' hyperthyroidism and ophthalmopathy. TCRdb processed the multiplex PCR reads anew with MiXCR; each CDR3 protein has one entry. This sample has about 500,000 distinct CDR3 sequences, with 46% found just once. Source material: peripheral blood or thyroid tissue (not recorded which). The receptors were sampled from an adult woman with Graves' disease, either hyperthyroidism or ophthalmopathy (not recorded which). The CDR3 runs from the conserved cysteine through the conserved F or W. D genes are given only for firm matches. The size field is filled for only some rows; it gives once, few, many or a size class.

j_gene,d_gene,v_gene,abundance,CDR3aa,CDR3nt
TRBJ2-5,.,TRBV2,many,CASTAETIGQETQYF,TGTGCCAGCACCGCGGAGACTATCGGACAAGAGACCCAGTACTTC
TRBJ2-2,.,TRBV11-2,many,CASSWQNTGELFF,TGTGCCAGCAGTTGGCAGAACACCGGGGAGCTGTTTTTT
TRBJ2-5,.,TRBV15,.,CATNRRREQETQYF,TGTGCCACCAACAGAAGGAGGGAGCAAGAGACTCAGTACTTC
TRBJ1-2,.,TRBV10-3,.,CAIKALANYGYTF,TGTGCCATCAAGGCCTTAGCTAACTATGGCTACACCTTC
TRBJ2-5,TRBD1,TRBV7-3,few,CASSLRQGETQYF,TGTGCCAGCAGCTTAAGACAGGGGGAGACCCAGTACTTC
TRBJ1-5,.,TRBV10-3,.,CAISPGTHSNQPQHF,TGTGCCATCAGTCCAGGGACCCATAGCAATCAGCCCCAGCATTTT
TRBJ1-2,TRBD1,TRBV4-3,many,CASSQDPGGFGGYTF,TGCGCCAGCAGCCAAGATCCAGGGGGCTTCGGTGGCTACACCTTC
TRBJ2-7,.,TRBV7-3,few,CASSLEPTGYEQYF,TGTGCCAGCAGCTTAGAGCCGACAGGATACGAGCAGTACTTC
TRBJ1-1,.,TRBV18,.,CASSTTEGRAFF,TGTGCCAGCTCCACCACCGAGGGGAGGGCTTTCTTT
TRBJ2-5,.,TRBV2,many,CASSGGWENQETQYF,TGTGCCAGCAGTGGAGGTTGGGAAAACCAAGAGACCCAGTACTTC
TRBJ1-2,.,TRBV19,.,CASSIFRGGTGYTF,TGTGCCAGTAGTATATTTAGGGGAGGGACCGGCTACACCTTC
TRBJ1-1,.,TRBV25-1,few,CASMWRVGTEAFF,TGTGCCAGCATGTGGCGGGTCGGCACTGAAGCTTTCTTT
TRBJ1-5,.,TRBV29-1,.,CSVAFQHSNQPQHF,TGCAGCGTTGCATTCCAGCATAGCAATCAGCCCCAGCATTTT
TRBJ2-7,.,TRBV6-5,many,CASSSPENSGEQYF,TGTGCCAGCAGTTCCCCCGAGAACTCGGGGGAGCAGTACTTC
TRBJ2-7,TRBD2,TRBV29-1,many,CSVTGTSGRETYEQYF,TGCAGCGTTACCGGGACTAGCGGGAGAGAGACCTACGAGCAGTACTTC
TRBJ2-7,.,TRBV11-2,.,CASSLESTSLSYEQYF,TGTGCCAGCAGCTTAGAGAGTACTAGTCTCTCCTACGAGCAGTACTTC
TRBJ2-2,.,TRBV20-1,many,CSARDVRGAGELFF,TGCAGTGCTAGAGATGTCAGGGGCGCCGGGGAGCTGTTTTTT
TRBJ1-3,TRBD1,TRBV19,.,CASSIRTGRAIYF,TGTGCCAGTAGTATTAGGACAGGGAGAGCCATATATTTT
TRBJ2-1,TRBD1,TRBV20-1,few,CSAWGTGGGEQFF,TGCAGTGCTTGGGGGACAGGGGGCGGTGAGCAGTTCTTC
TRBJ1-6,.,TRBV19,.,CASTPPMGHLLHF,TGTGCCAGTACCCCTCCCATGGGACATCTCCTCCACTTT
TRBJ2-5,TRBD2,TRBV7-2,.,CASSTPGLGQETQYF,TGTGCCAGCAGCACTCCGGGACTAGGGCAAGAGACCCAGTACTTC
TRBJ2-7,TRBD2,TRBV5-8,.,CASSPVGGASGPPDEQYF,TGTGCCAGCAGCCCAGTTGGTGGGGCTAGCGGACCTCCAGACGAGCAGTACTTC
TRBJ2-7,.,TRBV10-3,many,CAISESTYYEQYF,TGTGCCATCAGTGAGTCCACTTACTACGAGCAGTACTTC
TRBJ1-5,.,TRBV13,.,CASSLGRQTTQHF,TGTGCCAGCAGCTTGGGAAGACAGACTACCCAGCATTTT
TRBJ1-1,.,TRBV7-9,.,CASSLASGGSEAFF,TGTGCCAGCAGCTTAGCTTCCGGAGGGTCTGAAGCTTTCTTT
TRBJ2-6,TRBD1,TRBV29-1,.,CSAKGQGSSGANVLTF,TGCAGCGCCAAGGGACAGGGGAGCTCTGGGGCCAACGTCCTGACTTTC
TRBJ1-1,.,TRBV5-1,.,CASSLIGVAAFF,TGCGCCAGCAGCTTGATTGGAGTGGCAGCTTTCTTT
TRBJ1-4,.,TRBV2,.,CASRNTGGGGRKKLFF,TGTGCCAGCAGGAATACAGGCGGGGGTGGAAGAAAAAAACTGTTTTTT
TRBJ1-3,.,TRBV7-9,.,CASSRDTVGNTIYF,TGTGCCAGCAGCAGGGACACCGTGGGAAACACCATATATTTT
TRBJ1-6,.,TRBV15,.,CATSRDRANSPLHF,TGTGCCACCAGCAGAGACAGGGCTAATTCACCCCTCCACTTT
TRBJ2-5,TRBD2,TRBV28,.,CASSFQAGVGTQYF,TGTGCCAGCAGTTTTCAAGCGGGAGTGGGGACCCAGTACTTC
TRBJ1-4,TRBD1,TRBV20-1,many,CSALGGKGEKLFF,TGCAGTGCCCTAGGGGGCAAGGGAGAAAAACTGTTTTTT
TRBJ2-6,.,TRBV15,once,CATSREIGTSQSSGANVLTF,TGTGCCACCAGCAGGGAGATCGGGACATCGCAATCATCTGGGGCCAACGTCCTGACTTTC
TRBJ2-6,TRBD1,TRBV6-5,many,CASSSGTGGSGANVLTF,TGTGCCAGCAGCTCCGGGACAGGGGGCTCTGGGGCCAACGTCCTGACTTTC
TRBJ1-5,.,TRBV19,few,CASSTGTYSNQPQHF,TGTGCCAGTAGCACCGGGACTTATAGCAATCAGCCCCAGCATTTT
TRBJ2-7,TRBD1,TRBV4-3,.,CASSQVGRGYEQYF,TGCGCCAGCAGCCAAGTTGGCAGGGGGTATGAGCAGTACTTC
TRBJ1-3,.,TRBV10-3,few,CAISDHRPGNTIYF,TGTGCCATCAGTGACCATCGACCTGGAAACACCATATATTTT
TRBJ1-4,.,TRBV7-2,.,CASSHLGAREEKLFF,TGTGCCAGCAGCCATCTGGGGGCCCGGGAGGAAAAACTGTTTTTT
TRBJ2-7,TRBD1,TRBV7-9,.,CASSPDRALYGQYF,TGTGCCAGCAGCCCGGACAGGGCCCTGTACGGGCAGTACTTC
TRBJ2-2,.,TRBV7-2,.,CASSLTSKELFF,TGTGCCAGCAGCTTGACTAGTAAGGAGCTGTTTTTT
TRBJ1-4,.,TRBV7-3,.,CASSVRPTLEKLFF,TGTGCCAGCAGCGTGCGGCCAACCCTAGAAAAACTGTTTTTT
TRBJ1-2,.,TRBV29-1,.,CSVAMGYTF,TGCAGCGTTGCAATGGGCTACACCTTC
TRBJ2-7,.,TRBV7-8,many,CASSSDKSSYEQYF,TGTGCCAGCAGCTCAGACAAGAGCTCCTACGAGCAGTACTTC
TRBJ1-2,.,TRBV10-3,many,CAISEGSVGLYGYTF,TGTGCCATCAGTGAGGGGTCAGTAGGCCTCTATGGCTACACCTTC
TRBJ2-7,TRBD2,TRBV13,.,CASSLGGLAGGYEQYF,TGTGCCAGCAGCTTAGGCGGCCTAGCGGGAGGTTACGAGCAGTACTTC
TRBJ1-1,TRBD1,TRBV29-1,.,CSVEEEGTGIAWTEAFF,TGCAGCGTTGAAGAGGAGGGGACAGGGATTGCGTGGACTGAAGCTTTCTTT
TRBJ1-6,.,TRBV20-1,.,CSARDRRQGDNSPLHF,TGCAGTGCTAGAGATAGGCGTCAGGGAGATAATTCACCCCTCCACTTT
TRBJ1-4,.,TRBV11-2,.,CASSPVDGNEKLFF,TGTGCCAGCAGCCCCGTCGACGGTAATGAAAAACTGTTTTTT
TRBJ1-2,TRBD1,TRBV7-9,.,CASSHRDSSSYGYTF,TGTGCCAGCAGCCACCGGGACAGTTCCAGCTATGGCTACACCTTC